The 21 T cell receptor beta chains given below trace back to one sample, sequenced in a study of blood T cell repertoires in COVID-19. Libraries were prepared by immunoSEQ multiplex PCR; TCRdb keeps only in-frame clonotypes and omits some of them. The table shows about 270,000 clones, with approximately 89% occurring only once. The specimen sequenced was PBMCs or T cells enriched from blood (not recorded which). Receptors were obtained from a woman aged 18 to 35 who had recovered from COVID-19.

The V and J genes are TRBV6-2 or TRBV6-3 and TRBJ2-7; 8 bases line up with TRBD2. There are 13 residues in the CDR3. Trimming at V came to 5 bases and at J to 2 bases, leaving 2 bases not matched to a gene. Germline V CDR1 and CDR2: MNHEY, SVGEGT. The CDR3: CASSRRGAYEQYF. CDR3 bases: TGTGCCAGCAGTCGGCGGGGGGCCTACGAGCAGTACTTC.

The chain employs TRBV5-6 and TRBJ1-1, with 7 positions matching TRBD1. V shed 4 bases and J 1 base; nucleotides not matched to a gene: 16. This CDR3 is built from 18 residues. The germline CDR1 and CDR2 sequences are SGHDT and YYEEEE. DNA for the CDR3: TGTGCCAGCAGCCCAAGTTGGTCAGGGGGGAGGACGAACACTGAAGCTTTCTTT. Protein sequence: CASSPSWSGGRTNTEAFF.

This chain links TRBV7-3 with TRBJ2-1; 11 bases fit TRBD2. Unmatched junction bases numbered 12, after V lost 9 bases and J lost 5 bases. Germline CDR1 is SGHTA and CDR2 is FQGTGA. The length of the CDR3 is 16 residues. CDR3 residues: CASSLSGRATNNEQFF. The CDR3 DNA follows: TGTGCCAGTTCTCTTAGCGGGAGGGCTACGAACAATGAGCAGTTCTTC.

The rearrangement uses TRBV5-5 and TRBJ2-3; 7 bases are shared with TRBD2. The CDR3 length is 15 residues. The V segment lost 4 bases and the J segment 4 bases; nucleotides outside the gene matches: 9. CDR1 is SGHKS and CDR2 is YYEKEE in the germline V gene (reference sequence). The CDR3 DNA reads as TGTGCCAGCAGCATCCTAGGCGGGAGTTCAGATACGCAGTATTTT. Its protein product is CASSILGGSSDTQYF.

This clone showed up just a few times. The chain uses TRBV13 and TRBJ2-7; tentative D call: TRBD2 (5 bases). Germline V lookup: CDR1 PRHDT, CDR2 FYEKMQ (reference sequence). V shed 4 bases and J shed 4 bases, with 11 bases lying between them. The CDR3 covers 13 residues. CDR3 DNA sequence: TGTGCCAGCAGCTCGGGATTAGGGTACGAGCAGTACTTC. As protein: CASSSGLGYEQYF.

The V and J genes are TRBV5-4 and TRBJ1-3; the D is unclear. The CDR3 runs to 15 residues. In germline, CDR1 is SGHNT, CDR2 YYREEE (reference sequence). Trimming left V 4 bases short and J 4 bases short, with 15 bases between. CDR3 sequence (DNA): TGTGCCAGCAGCACTGAACCGGGGTCCGGAAACACCATATATTTT. Protein: CASSTEPGSGNTIYF.

This clone was picked up one time. The V call is TRBV5-4, the J call TRBJ2-5; the match to TRBD2 covers 9 bases. V was clipped by 2 bases and J by 12 bases; unmatched bases: 11. Looked up from germline, CDR1 is SGHNT and CDR2 is YYREEE (reference sequence). This CDR3 has 14 amino acids. As DNA, the CDR3 is TGTGCCAGCAGCTTAACCGGGACTAGCCCCCCGGAGTACTTC. Protein product: CASSLTGTSPPEYF.

This clone was found once. The V gene is TRBV19, the J gene TRBJ1-1; D might be TRBD1 (5 bases). This CDR3 comprises 15 residues. V was cut by 2 bases and J by 1 base, with 11 bases left in between. Looked up from germline, CDR1 is LNHDA and CDR2 is SQIVND (reference sequence). CDR3 sequence reads: CASSISGQKNTEAFF. CDR3 nucleotide sequence: TGTGCCAGTAGTATATCCGGACAAAAGAACACTGAAGCTTTCTTT.

The chain uses TRBV6-5 and TRBJ1-2, with 7 bases aligning to TRBD1. Germline loops: CDR1 MNHEY, CDR2 SVGAGI. The junction had 14 bases not matched to a gene; V was cut back by 2 bases and J by 8 bases. CDR3 size: 16 residues. The CDR3 here is CASSYTSPTGLDGYTF. The CDR3 DNA follows: TGTGCCAGCAGTTACACGAGCCCGACAGGGTTAGACGGCTACACCTTC.

The V and J genes are TRBV18 and TRBJ2-1; 7 bases agree with TRBD1. CDR1 KGHSH and CDR2 LQKENI come from the germline V gene. This CDR3 region has 14 residues. V lost 2 bases, J lost 5 bases, and 3 bases stayed unmatched. CDR3 nucleotide sequence: TGTGCCAGCTCACCATATCAGGGGGACAATGAGCAGTTCTTC. It is translated as CASSPYQGDNEQFF.

This chain joins TRBV30 and TRBJ1-2; D remains unclear. The V gene's germline CDR1 is GTSNPN and CDR2 SVGIG (reference sequence). This CDR3 is 16 amino acids long. Trimming shortened V by 3 bases and J by 0 bases, and 17 bases separated the two germline ends. The CDR3 nucleotides are TGTGCCTGGAGCGAATTCGTTAACCGGGCTAACTATGGCTACACCTTC. This sequence encodes CAWSEFVNRANYGYTF.

The chain recombines TRBV15 with TRBJ1-5, with 8 bases that match TRBD1. Germline CDR1 is LNHNV and CDR2 is YYDKDF (reference sequence). This CDR3 has 12 residues. V trimming: 5 bases; J trimming: 12 bases; junction bases outside the gene matches: 6. In DNA form, the CDR3 reads TGTGCCACCAGCCTCGGACAGGGCGGCCAGCATTTT. It encodes CATSLGQGGQHF.

The CDR3 nucleotides are TGTGCCAGTAGTATCTTTGGTCGGACTAGCGGGGCCACAGATACGCAGTATTTT. Protein product: CASSIFGRTSGATDTQYF. V and J are TRBV19 and TRBJ2-3, with TRBD2 identical over 12 bases. CDR1 is LNHDA and CDR2 is SQIVND in the germline V gene (reference sequence). CDR3 length: 18 residues. V lost 3 bases and J lost 2; bases outside the gene matches: 9. The entire variable domain, with the rest obtained from reference TRBV19 and TRBJ2-3, is as follows: DGGITQSPKYLFRKEGQNVTLSCEQNLNHDAMYWYRQDPGQGLRLIYYSQIVNDFQKGDIAEGYSVSREKKESFPLTVTSAQKNPTAFYLCASSIFGRTSGATDTQYFGPGTRLTVL.

The count of this clone is one. The DNA for the CDR3 is TGCGCCAGCAGTCCCGGTCTTCCGGAAAAACTGTTTTTT. Its translation is CASSPGLPEKLFF. This chain uses TRBV10-1 with TRBJ1-4, with unresolved D. CDR3 length: 13 amino acids. Trimming removed 5 bases from V and 8 bases from J, with 12 bases in between. Per the germline V gene, CDR1 is WNHNN and CDR2 is SYGVQD (reference sequence).

Written as DNA, the CDR3 is TGCGCCAGCAGCCAAGAAGAGTTCAGAGGTTATGAAAAACTGTTTTTT. Translated: CASSQEEFRGYEKLFF. The rearrangement joins TRBV4-3 to TRBJ1-4; no clear D gene. The V end lost 0 bases, the J end lost 6 bases, and 14 bases lay between the germline ends. The CDR3 runs 16 residues. Germline V lookup: CDR1 LGHNA, CDR2 YSLEER.

V and J are TRBV5-1 and TRBJ1-3; D gene uncertain. With 0 bases removed from V and 5 bases from J, the gap between germline ends came to 18 bases. The CDR3 length is 17 residues. Germline CDR1 is SGHRS and CDR2 is YFSETQ. In nucleotides, the CDR3 is TGCGCCAGCAGCTTGGTTTTTGCGGCGGGGTTCCGAAACACCATATATTTT. Translation: CASSLVFAAGFRNTIYF.

V usage is TRBV27 and J usage is TRBJ1-6, with 12 positions matching TRBD1. The CDR3 is 15 residues long. The V gene's germline CDR1 is MNHEY and CDR2 SMNVEV (reference sequence). With 6 bases clipped from V and 10 bases from J, the junction kept 7 bases outside the gene matches. The CDR3 loop reads CASRGTGGASSPLHF. CDR3 bases: TGTGCCAGCAGGGGGACAGGGGGCGCTTCCTCACCCCTCCACTTT.

This rearrangement joins TRBV5-6 to TRBJ1-2, with D possibly matching TRBD1 (5 bases). V was pared by 2 bases and J by 6 bases, with 11 bases between. This CDR3 is built from 13 residues. Germline CDR1 SGHDT, CDR2 YYEEEE. DNA for the CDR3: TGTGCCAGCAGCTTTCACCGGGGGGATGGCTACACCTTC. The encoded protein is CASSFHRGDGYTF.

The chain couples TRBV6-2 or TRBV6-3 to TRBJ2-1; perhaps TRBD2 as D (6 bases). CDR3 size: 18 residues. Trimming cost V 4 bases and J 1 base, with 20 bases left between them. Germline V lookup: CDR1 MNHEY, CDR2 SVGEGT. In nucleotides, the CDR3 is TGTGCCAGCAGTTTAACTGGGGGGTCTCTAAGGTCCTACAATGAGCAGTTCTTC. Its translation: CASSLTGGSLRSYNEQFF.

V is TRBV9 and J is TRBJ1-4, with 7 bases aligning to TRBD1. J gave up 7 bases and V 2 bases, and 5 bases lay outside the gene matches. The germline V gene encodes CDR1 SGDLS and CDR2 YYNGEE. The CDR3 runs 14 residues. The CDR3 DNA is TGTGCCAGCAGCGTTGGAGGGGGCTCTGAAAAACTGTTTTTT. This codes for CASSVGGGSEKLFF.

The rearrangement joins TRBV4-1 to TRBJ2-2; D is possibly TRBD1 (6 bases). This CDR3 is built from 17 residues. Trimming pared 4 bases from V and 3 bases from J, leaving 18 bases between. CDR1 and CDR2 (germline): MGHRA, YSYEKL. The CDR3 DNA is TGCGCCAGCAGCCCGCGAACCTACTACAGGGACACCGGGGAGCTGTTTTTT. Its protein product is CASSPRTYYRDTGELFF.